This entry describes one T cell receptor (beta chain). Its antigen is as yet unknown. The germline V gene has CDR1 SEHNR and CDR2 FQNEAQ (reference sequence). V dropped 2 bases and J dropped 2 bases, with 14 bases sitting between them. CDR3 length: 16 amino acids. The source of the sample is a study of PD-1 blockade in classical Hodgkin lymphoma. Repertoires were generated with immunoSEQ multiplex PCR, while TCRdb's copy carries only in-frame clones and drops some. The sample has 20,000 to 30,000 clones, nearly 80% seen once. Following autologous stem cell transplantation, relapse occurred in every patient, and exposure to brentuximab vedotin varied. Study results and limitations: Newly diagnosed patients were reported to start with lower TCR diversity than healthy donors. Individuals initiating nivolumab under 1 year after ASCT were excluded. With CD4+ cells, TCR diversity rose significantly by C4D1, but not with CD8+ cells.

The V call is TRBV7-9, the J call TRBJ2-3; D gene uncertain. The TCR was taken from a human donor with classical Hodgkin lymphoma. The sequenced sample was peripheral blood mononuclear cells (PBMCs), obtained at baseline. The CDR3 here is CASSLNSNPATDTQYF. The CDR3 DNA sequence: TGTGCCAGCAGCTTAAATAGTAATCCCGCCACAGATACGCAGTATTTT.